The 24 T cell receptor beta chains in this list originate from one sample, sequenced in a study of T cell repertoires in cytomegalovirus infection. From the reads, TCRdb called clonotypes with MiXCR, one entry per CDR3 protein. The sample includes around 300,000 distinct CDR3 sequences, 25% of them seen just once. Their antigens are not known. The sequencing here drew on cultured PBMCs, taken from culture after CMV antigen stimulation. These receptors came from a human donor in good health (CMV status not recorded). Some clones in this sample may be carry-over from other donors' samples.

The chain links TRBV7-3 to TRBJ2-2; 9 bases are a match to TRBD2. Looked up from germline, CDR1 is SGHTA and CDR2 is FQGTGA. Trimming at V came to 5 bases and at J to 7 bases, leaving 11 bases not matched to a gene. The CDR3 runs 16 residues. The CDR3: CASSDPSRGRVGELFF. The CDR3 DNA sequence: TGTGCCAGCAGCGACCCTTCCCGCGGGAGGGTCGGGGAGCTGTTTTTT.

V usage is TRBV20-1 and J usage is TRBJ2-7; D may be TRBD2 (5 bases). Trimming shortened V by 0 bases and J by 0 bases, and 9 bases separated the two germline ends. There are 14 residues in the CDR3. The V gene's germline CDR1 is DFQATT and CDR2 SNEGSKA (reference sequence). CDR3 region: CSAREGGSSYEQYF. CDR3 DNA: TGCAGTGCTAGAGAGGGTGGGAGCTCCTACGAGCAGTACTTC.

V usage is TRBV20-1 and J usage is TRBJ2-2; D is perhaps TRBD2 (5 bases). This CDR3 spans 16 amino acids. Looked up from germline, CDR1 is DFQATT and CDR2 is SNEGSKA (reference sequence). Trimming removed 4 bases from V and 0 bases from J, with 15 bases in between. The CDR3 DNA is TGCAGTGCTACCCGCCCCGAGGGAGCGAACACCGGGGAGCTGTTTTTT. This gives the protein CSATRPEGANTGELFF.

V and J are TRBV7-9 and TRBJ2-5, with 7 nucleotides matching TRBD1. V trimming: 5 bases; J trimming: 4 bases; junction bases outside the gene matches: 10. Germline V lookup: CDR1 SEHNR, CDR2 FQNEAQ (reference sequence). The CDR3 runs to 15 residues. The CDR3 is CASSPQSTGPETQYF. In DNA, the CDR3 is TGTGCCAGCAGCCCTCAATCGACAGGGCCAGAGACCCAGTACTTC.

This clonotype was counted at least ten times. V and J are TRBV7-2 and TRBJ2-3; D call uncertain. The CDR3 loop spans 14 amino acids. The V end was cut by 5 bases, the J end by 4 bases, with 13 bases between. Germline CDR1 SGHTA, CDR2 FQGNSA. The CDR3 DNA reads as TGTGCCAGCAGCCGCCCGGAAAGGGCAGATACGCAGTATTTT. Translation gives CASSRPERADTQYF.

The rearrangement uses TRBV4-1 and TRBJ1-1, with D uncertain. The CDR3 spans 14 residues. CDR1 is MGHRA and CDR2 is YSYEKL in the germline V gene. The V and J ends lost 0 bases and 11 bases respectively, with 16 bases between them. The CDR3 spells CASSQDGGVIGAFF. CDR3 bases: TGCGCCAGCAGCCAAGACGGAGGCGTGATTGGGGCTTTCTTT.

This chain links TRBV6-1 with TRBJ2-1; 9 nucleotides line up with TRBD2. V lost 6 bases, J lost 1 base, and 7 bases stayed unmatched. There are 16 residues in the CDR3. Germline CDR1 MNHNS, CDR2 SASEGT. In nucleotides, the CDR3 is TGTGCCAGCAGGCCTATCCTAGCGGGATCCTACAATGAGCAGTTCTTC. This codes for CASRPILAGSYNEQFF.

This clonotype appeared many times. The CDR3 here is CASSPLRTPSYEQYV. CDR3 nucleotides: TGTGCCAGCAGCCCCCTACGTACACCATCCTACGAGCAGTACGTC. V is TRBV7-8 and J is TRBJ2-7; D ambiguous. The V gene lost 5 bases and the J gene lost 1 base, with 15 bases spanning the gap. Germline lookup yields CDR1 SGHVS and CDR2 FQNEAQ. This CDR3 comprises 15 residues.

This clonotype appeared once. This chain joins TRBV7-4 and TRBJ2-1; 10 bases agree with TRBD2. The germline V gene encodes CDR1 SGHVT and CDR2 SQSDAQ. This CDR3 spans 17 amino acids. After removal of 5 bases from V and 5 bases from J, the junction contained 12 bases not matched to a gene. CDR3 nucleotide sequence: TGTGCCAGCAGCCCCGGGGTAGCGGGAGGAACCAACAATGAGCAGTTCTTC. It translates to CASSPGVAGGTNNEQFF.

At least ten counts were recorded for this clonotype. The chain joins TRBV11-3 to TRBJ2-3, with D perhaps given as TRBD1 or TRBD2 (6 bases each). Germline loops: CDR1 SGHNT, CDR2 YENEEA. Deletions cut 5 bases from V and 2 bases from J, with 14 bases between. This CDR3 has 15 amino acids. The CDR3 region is CASSPGGRNTDTQYF. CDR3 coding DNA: TGTGCCAGCAGCCCCGGGGGCCGCAACACAGATACGCAGTATTTT.

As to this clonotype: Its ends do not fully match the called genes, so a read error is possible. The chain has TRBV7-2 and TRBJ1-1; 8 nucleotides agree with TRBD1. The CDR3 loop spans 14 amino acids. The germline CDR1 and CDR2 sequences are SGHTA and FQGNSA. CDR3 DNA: TGTTCCAGCAGCGCTTTAAACAGGGGGTCGGGGACTTTCTTT. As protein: CSSSALNRGSGTFF.

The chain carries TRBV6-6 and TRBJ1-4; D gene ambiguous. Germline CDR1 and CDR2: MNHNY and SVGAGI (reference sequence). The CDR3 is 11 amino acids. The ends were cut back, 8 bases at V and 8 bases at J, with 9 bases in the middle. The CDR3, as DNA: TGTGCCAGCTCCAATCAGGAAAAACTGTTTTTT. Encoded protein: CASSNQEKLFF.

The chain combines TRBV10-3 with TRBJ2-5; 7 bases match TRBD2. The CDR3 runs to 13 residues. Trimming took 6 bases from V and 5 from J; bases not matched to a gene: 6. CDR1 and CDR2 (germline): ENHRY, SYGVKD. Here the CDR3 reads CAIRGGVLETQYF. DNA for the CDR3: TGTGCCATCAGGGGAGGGGTGTTGGAGACCCAGTACTTC.

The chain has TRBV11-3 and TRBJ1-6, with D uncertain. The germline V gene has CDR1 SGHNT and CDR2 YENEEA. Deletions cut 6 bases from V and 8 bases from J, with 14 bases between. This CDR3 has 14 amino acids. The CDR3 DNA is TGTGCCAGCAGTGATGCGGGGATGGATTCACCCCTCCACTTT. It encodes CASSDAGMDSPLHF. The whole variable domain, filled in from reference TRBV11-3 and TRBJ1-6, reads EAGVVQSPRYKIIEKKQPVAFWCNPISGHNTLYWYLQNLGQGPELLIRYENEEAVDDSQLPKDRFSAERLKGVDSTLKIQPAELGDSAVYLCASSDAGMDSPLHFGNGTRLTVT.

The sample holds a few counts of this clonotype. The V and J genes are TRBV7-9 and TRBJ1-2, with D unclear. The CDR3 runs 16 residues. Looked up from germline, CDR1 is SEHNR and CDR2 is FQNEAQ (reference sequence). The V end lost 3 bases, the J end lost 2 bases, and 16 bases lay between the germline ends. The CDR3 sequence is CASSFWRTTLNYGYTF. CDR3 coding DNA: TGTGCCAGCAGCTTTTGGCGCACCACTCTAAACTATGGCTACACCTTC.

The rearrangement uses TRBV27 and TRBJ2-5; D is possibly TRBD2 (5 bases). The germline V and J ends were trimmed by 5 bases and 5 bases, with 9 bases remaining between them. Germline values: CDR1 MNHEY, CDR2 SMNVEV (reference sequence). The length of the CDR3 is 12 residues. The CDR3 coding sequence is TGTGCCAGCAGTCGGACTTCGGAGACCCAGTACTTC. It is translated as CASSRTSETQYF.

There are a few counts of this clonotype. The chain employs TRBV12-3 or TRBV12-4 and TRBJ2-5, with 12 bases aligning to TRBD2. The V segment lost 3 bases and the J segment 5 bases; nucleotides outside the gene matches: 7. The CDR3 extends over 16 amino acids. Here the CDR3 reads CASSFATSGGLETQYF. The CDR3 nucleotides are TGTGCCAGCAGTTTCGCGACTAGCGGGGGCCTTGAGACCCAGTACTTC.

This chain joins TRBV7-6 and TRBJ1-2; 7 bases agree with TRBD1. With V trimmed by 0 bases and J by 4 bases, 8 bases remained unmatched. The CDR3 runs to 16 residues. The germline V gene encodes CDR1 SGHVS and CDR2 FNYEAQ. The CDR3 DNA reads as TGTGCCAGCAGCTTAGCGCACCGGGACAGTCGCTATGGCTACACCTTC. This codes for CASSLAHRDSRYGYTF.

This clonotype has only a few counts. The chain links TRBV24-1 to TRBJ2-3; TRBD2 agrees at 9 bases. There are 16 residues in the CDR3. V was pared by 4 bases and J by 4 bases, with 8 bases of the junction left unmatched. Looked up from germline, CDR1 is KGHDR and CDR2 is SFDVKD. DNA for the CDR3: TGTGCCACCAGTGAGCACGGGACTAGCCGCCCAGATACGCAGTATTTT. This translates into CATSEHGTSRPDTQYF.

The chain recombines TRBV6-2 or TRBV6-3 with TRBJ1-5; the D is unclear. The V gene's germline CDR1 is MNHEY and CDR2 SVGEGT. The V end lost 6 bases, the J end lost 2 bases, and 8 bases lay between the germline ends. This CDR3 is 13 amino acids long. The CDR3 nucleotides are TGTGCCAGCAGCCCAGCAGGCAATCAGCCCCAGCATTTT. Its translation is CASSPAGNQPQHF.

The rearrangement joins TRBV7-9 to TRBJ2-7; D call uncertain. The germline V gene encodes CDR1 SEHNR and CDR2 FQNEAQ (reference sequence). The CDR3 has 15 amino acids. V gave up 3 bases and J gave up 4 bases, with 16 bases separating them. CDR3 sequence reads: CASSLEGSGPYEQYV. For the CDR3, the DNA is TGTGCCAGCAGCTTGGAAGGCTCCGGTCCTTACGAGCAGTACGTC.

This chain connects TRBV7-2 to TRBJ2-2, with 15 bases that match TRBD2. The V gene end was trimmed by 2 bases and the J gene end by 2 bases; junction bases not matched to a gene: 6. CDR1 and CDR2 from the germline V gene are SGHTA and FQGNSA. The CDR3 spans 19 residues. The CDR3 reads CASSLFGLAGGPNTGELFF. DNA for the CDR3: TGTGCCAGCAGCTTATTTGGACTAGCGGGAGGGCCCAACACCGGGGAGCTGTTTTTT. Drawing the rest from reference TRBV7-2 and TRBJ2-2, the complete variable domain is GAGVSQSPSNKVTEKGKDVELRCDPISGHTALYWYRQSLGQGLEFLIYFQGNSAPDKSGLPSDRFSAERTGGSVSTLTIQRTQQEDSAVYLCASSLFGLAGGPNTGELFFGEGSRLTVL.

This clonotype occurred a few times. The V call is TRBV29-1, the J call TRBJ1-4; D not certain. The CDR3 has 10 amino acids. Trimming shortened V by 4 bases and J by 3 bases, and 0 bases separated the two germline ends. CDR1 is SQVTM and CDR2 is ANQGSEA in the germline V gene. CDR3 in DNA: TGCAGCGTTGCTAATGAAAAACTGTTTTTT. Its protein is CSVANEKLFF.

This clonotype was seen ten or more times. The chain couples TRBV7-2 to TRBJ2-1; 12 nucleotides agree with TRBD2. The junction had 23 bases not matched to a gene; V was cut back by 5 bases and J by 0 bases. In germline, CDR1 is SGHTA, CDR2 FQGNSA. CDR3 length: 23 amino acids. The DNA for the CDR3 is TGTGCCAGCAGCCCCTTAGCGCTCCGAAGGGCTAGCGGGAGGGCCTTCTCCTACAATGAGCAGTTCTTC. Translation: CASSPLALRRASGRAFSYNEQFF.